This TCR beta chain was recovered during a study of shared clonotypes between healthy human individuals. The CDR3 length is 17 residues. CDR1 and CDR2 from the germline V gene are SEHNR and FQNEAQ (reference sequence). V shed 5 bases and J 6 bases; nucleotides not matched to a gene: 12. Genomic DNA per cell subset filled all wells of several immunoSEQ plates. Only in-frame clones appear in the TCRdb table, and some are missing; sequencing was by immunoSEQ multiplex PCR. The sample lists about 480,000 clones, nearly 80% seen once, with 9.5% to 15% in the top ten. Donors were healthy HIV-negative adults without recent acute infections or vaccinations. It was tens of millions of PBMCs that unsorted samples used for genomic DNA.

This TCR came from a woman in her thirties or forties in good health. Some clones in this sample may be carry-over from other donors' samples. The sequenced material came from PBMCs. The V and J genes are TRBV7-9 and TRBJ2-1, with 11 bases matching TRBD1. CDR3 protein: CASSKAPGQGAFNEQFF. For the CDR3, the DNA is TGTGCCAGCAGCAAAGCTCCCGGACAGGGGGCGTTCAATGAGCAGTTCTTC. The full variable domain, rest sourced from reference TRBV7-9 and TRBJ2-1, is DTGVSQNPRHKITKRGQNVTFRCDPISEHNRLYWYRQTLGQGPEFLTYFQNEAQLEKSRLLSDRFSAERPKGSFSTLEIQRTEQGDSAMYLCASSKAPGQGAFNEQFFGPGTRLTVL.